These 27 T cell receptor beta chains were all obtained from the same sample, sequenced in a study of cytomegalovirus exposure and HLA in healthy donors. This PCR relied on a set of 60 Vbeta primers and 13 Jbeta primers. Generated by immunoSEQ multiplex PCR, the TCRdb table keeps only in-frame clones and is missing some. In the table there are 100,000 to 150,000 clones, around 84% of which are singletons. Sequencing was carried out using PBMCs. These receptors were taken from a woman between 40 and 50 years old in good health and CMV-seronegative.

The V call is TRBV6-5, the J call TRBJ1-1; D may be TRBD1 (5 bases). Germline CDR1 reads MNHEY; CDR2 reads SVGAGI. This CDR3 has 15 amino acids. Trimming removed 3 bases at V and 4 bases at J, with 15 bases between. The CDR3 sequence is CASSYVIGGGTEAFF. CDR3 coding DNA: TGTGCCAGCAGTTATGTTATTGGGGGAGGCACTGAAGCTTTCTTT.

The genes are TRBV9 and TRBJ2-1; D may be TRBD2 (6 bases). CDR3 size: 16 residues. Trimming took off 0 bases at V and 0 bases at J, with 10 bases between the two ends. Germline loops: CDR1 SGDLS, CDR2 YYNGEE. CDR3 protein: CASSVAAGSSYNEQFF. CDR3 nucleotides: TGTGCCAGCAGCGTAGCAGCCGGGAGCTCCTACAATGAGCAGTTCTTC.

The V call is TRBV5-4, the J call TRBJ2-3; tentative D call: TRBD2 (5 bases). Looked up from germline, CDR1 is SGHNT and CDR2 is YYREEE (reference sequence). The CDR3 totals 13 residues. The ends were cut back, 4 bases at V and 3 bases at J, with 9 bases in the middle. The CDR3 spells CASSPWRTDTQYF. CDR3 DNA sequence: TGTGCCAGCAGCCCATGGAGGACAGATACGCAGTATTTT.

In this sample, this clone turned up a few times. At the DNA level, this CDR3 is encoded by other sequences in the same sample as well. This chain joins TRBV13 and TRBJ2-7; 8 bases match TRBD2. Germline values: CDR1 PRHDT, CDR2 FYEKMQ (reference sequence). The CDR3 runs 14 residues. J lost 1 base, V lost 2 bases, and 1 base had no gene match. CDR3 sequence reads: CASSLPGGSYEQYF. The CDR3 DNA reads TGTGCCAGCAGCTTACCGGGAGGGTCCTACGAGCAGTACTTC.

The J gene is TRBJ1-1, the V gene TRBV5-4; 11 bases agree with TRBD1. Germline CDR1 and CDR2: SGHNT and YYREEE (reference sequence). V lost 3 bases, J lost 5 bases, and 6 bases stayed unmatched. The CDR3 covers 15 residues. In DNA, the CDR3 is TGTGCCAGCAGCTCCCCGGACAGGGGGCGGACTGAAGCTTTCTTT. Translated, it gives CASSSPDRGRTEAFF.

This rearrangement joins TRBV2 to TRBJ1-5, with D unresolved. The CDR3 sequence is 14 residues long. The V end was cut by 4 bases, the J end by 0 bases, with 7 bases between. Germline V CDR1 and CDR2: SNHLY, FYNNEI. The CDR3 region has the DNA TGTGCCAGCAGTGTATCCGTTAGCAATCAGCCCCAGCATTTT. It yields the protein CASSVSVSNQPQHF.

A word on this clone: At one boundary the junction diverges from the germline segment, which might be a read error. The DNA of the CDR3 is TGTTCCAGCAGCTTAGGGTTCGTGGCCTCGGGGGAAAAACTGTTTTTT. It encodes CSSSLGFVASGEKLFF. The gene calls are TRBV7-9 and TRBJ1-4, with no clear D. This CDR3 has 16 amino acids. Germline-derived CDR1 and CDR2 are SEHNR and FQNEAQ (reference sequence).

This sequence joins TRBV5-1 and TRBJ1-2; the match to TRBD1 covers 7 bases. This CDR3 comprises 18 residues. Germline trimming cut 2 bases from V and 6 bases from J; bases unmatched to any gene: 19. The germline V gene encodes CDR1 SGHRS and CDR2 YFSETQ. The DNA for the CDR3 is TGCGCCAGCAGCTTCGACGACAGGGTCGGTCGTAATGGTGATGGCTACACCTTC. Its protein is CASSFDDRVGRNGDGYTF.

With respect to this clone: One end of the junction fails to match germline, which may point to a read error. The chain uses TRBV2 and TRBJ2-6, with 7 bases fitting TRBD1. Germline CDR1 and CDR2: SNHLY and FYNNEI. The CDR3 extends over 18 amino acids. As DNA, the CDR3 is TGTGCCAGCAGTGAACCAGGACAGGCAAACTCTGGGGCCAACGGCCTGACTTTC. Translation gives CASSEPGQANSGANGLTF.

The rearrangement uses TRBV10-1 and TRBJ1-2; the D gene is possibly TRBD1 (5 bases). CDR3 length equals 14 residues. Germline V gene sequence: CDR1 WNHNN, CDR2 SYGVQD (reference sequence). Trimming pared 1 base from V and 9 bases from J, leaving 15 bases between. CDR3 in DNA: TGCGCCAGCAGTGAGTACATCGGGGGACCCCGCTACACCTTC. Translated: CASSEYIGGPRYTF.

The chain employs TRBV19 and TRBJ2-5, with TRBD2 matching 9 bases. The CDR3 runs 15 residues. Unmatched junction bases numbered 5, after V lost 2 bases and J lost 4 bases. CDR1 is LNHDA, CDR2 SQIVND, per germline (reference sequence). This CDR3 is CASSITSGRRETQYF. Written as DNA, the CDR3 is TGTGCCAGTAGTATAACCAGCGGGAGGCGAGAGACCCAGTACTTC.

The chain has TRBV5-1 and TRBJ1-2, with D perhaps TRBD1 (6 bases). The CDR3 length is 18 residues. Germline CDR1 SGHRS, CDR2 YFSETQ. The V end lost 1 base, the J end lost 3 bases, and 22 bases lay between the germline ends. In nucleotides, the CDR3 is TGCGCCAGCAGCTTGCATCGGACAGCCCAGGGTCTGGACTATGGCTACACCTTC. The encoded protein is CASSLHRTAQGLDYGYTF.

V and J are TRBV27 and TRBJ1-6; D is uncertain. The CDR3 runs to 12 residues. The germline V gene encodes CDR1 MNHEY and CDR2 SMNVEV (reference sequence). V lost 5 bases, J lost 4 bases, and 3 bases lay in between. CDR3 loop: CASSVYNSPLHF. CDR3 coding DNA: TGTGCCAGCAGTGTATATAATTCACCCCTCCACTTT.

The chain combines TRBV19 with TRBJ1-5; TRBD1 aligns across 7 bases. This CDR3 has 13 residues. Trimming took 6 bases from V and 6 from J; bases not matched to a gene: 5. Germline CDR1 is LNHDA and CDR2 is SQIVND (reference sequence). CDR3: CASSEQGRQPQHF. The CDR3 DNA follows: TGTGCCAGTAGCGAACAGGGGCGTCAGCCCCAGCATTTT.

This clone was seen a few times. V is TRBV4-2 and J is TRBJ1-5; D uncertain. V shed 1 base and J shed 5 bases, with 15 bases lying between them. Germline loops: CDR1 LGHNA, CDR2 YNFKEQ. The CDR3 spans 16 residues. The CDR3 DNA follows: TGTGCCAGCAGCCAAGGGAGTGGTAGGCCGTATCAGCCCCAGCATTTT. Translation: CASSQGSGRPYQPQHF.

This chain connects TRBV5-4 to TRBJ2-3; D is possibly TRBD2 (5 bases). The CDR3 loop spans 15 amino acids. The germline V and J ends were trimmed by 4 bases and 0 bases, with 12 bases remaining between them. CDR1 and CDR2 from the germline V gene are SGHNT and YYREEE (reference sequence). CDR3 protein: CASSGSSGSTDTQYF. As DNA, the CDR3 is TGTGCCAGCAGCGGCTCCAGCGGAAGCACAGATACGCAGTATTTT. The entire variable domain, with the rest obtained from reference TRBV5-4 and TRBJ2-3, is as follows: ETGVTQSPTHLIKTRGQQVTLRCSSQSGHNTVSWYQQALGQGPQFIFQYYREEENGRGNFPPRFSGLQFPNYSSELNVNALELDDSALYLCASSGSSGSTDTQYFGPGTRLTVL.

This CDR3 is CASSADRATGELFF. The CDR3, as DNA: TGTGCCAGCAGTGCGGACAGGGCCACCGGGGAGCTGTTTTTT. The chain employs TRBV27 and TRBJ2-2; 8 bases fit TRBD1. CDR1 and CDR2 (germline): MNHEY, SMNVEV (reference sequence). J gave up 4 bases and V 5 bases, and 3 bases lay outside the gene matches. The CDR3 is made up of 14 amino acids.

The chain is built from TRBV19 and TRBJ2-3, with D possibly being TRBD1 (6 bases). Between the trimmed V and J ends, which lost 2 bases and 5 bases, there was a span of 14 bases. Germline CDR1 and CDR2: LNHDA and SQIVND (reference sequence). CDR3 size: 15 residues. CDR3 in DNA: TGTGCCAGTAGTATATTGGGGGCGAAAGGAGATACGCAGTATTTT. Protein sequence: CASSILGAKGDTQYF.

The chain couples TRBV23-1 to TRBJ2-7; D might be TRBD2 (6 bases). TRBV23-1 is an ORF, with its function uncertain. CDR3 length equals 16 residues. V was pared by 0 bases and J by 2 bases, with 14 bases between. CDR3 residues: CASSQSMEGSPYEQYF. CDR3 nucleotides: TGCGCCAGCAGTCAATCGATGGAGGGGAGCCCCTACGAGCAGTACTTC.

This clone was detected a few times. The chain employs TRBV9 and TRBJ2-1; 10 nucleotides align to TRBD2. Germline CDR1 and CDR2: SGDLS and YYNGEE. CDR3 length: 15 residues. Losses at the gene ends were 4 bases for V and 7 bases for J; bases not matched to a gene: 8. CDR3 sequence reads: CASSRGAGGTNEQFF. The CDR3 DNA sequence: TGTGCCAGCAGCCGAGGAGCGGGAGGGACGAATGAGCAGTTCTTC.

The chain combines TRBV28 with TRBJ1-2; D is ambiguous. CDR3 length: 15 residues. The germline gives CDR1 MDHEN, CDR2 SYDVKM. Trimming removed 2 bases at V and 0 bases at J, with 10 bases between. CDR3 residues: CASSLRRITNYGYTF. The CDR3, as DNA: TGTGCCAGCAGTTTAAGGAGAATTACTAACTATGGCTACACCTTC.

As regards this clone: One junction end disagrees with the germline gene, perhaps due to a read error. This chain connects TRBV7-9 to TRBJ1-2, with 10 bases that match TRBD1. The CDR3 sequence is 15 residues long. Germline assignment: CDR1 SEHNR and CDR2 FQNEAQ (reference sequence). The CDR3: CSSSLGTGVTNGYTF. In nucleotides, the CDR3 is TGTTCCAGCAGCCTCGGGACAGGGGTTACGAATGGCTACACCTTC.

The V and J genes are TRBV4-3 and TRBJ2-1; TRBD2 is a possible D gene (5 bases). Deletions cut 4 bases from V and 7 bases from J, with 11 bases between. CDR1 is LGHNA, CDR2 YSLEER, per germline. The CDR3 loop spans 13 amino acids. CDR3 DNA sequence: TGCGCCAGCAGCCGGGAGTTGGGGAATGAGCAGTTCTTC. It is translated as CASSRELGNEQFF.

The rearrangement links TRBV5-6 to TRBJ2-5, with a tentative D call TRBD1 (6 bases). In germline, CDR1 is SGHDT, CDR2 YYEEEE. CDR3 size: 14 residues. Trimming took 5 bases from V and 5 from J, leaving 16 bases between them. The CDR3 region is CASSSRTEKETQYF. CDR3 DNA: TGTGCCAGCAGTTCCCGGACAGAGAAGGAGACCCAGTACTTC.

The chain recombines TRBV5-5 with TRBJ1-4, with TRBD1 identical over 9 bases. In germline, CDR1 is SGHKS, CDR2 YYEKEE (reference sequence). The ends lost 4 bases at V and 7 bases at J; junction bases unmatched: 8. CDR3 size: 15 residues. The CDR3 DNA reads TGTGCCAGCAGCAATACAGGGGGCTCAGGTGAAAAACTGTTTTTT. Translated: CASSNTGGSGEKLFF.

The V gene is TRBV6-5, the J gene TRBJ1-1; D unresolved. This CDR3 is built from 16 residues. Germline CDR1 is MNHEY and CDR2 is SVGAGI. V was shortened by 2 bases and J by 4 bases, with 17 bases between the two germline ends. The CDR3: CASSYSRDNYGTEAFF. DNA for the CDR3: TGTGCCAGCAGTTACAGCCGGGATAATTACGGCACTGAAGCTTTCTTT.

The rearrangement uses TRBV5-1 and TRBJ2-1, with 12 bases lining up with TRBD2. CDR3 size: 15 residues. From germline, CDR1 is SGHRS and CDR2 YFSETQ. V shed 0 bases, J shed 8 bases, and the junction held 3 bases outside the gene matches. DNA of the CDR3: TGCGCCAGCAGCTTGGCGCTAGCGGGAGGGTATGAGCAGTTCTTC. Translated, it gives CASSLALAGGYEQFF.